This TCR beta chain appears in the sequencing data of a study of T-cell reconstitution after alpha-beta-depleted transplantation in children. General study findings and limits: After transplant, at about two months, alpha-beta T cells were reportedly derived from several hundred expanded graft clones. When one year had passed after transplant, most T-cell counts and diversity came from newly produced T cells.

The CDR3 has 13 amino acids. Germline CDR1 reads DFQATT; CDR2 reads SNEGSKA (reference sequence). Trimming removed 3 bases from V and 3 bases from J, with 10 bases in between. Of note for this clonotype: Its target is unknown.

Unique molecular identifiers were incorporated during preparation of the TCRbeta library. Using its own MiXCR run on the PCR reads, TCRdb lists one record per CDR3 protein. The profile shows some 260,000 distinct CDR3 sequences, 20% to 30% of them singletons. Sample: PBMCs, mostly from graft donor cells, taken 360 days after TCRalphabeta/CD19-depleted stem cell transplant. The chain is built from TRBV20-1 and TRBJ2-3; no clear D. The TCR originated in a female patient between 2 and 15 years old who had a stem cell transplant for congenital amegakaryocytic thrombocytopenia, so the T cells may come from the graft donor. The DNA for the CDR3 is TGCAGTGCTAGCCGGACCTTAACAGATACGCAGTATTTT. Protein product: CSASRTLTDTQYF.